This T cell receptor (beta chain) was sequenced for a study of monozygotic twins with inflammatory bowel disease. Study-level points and caveats: The data did not back a single strong IBD-associated clonotype or signal. Repertoire similarity did not differ between concordant and discordant twins, perhaps due to limited power. The inverse Simpson measure of TCRbeta diversity was lower in IBD patients than in healthy co-twins.

Germline V gene data show CDR1 as SGHDN and CDR2 as FVKESK. The CDR3 runs 16 residues. Using the 5' RACE reads, TCRdb records one entry per CDR3 protein without DNA. The sample's table shows about 130,000 distinct CDR3 sequences. A note on this clonotype: The target antigen is unknown.

This rearrangement joins TRBV14 to TRBJ2-2. The TCR comes from a human donor with ulcerative colitis or Crohn's disease, or a healthy co-twin of an affected twin (not recorded which). The sample comprised blood. CDR3 protein: CASSRADFHDTGELFF.